The present T cell receptor (beta chain) was sequenced within a study of T cell responses to AZD1222 COVID-19 vaccine. Broader study findings: At baseline, just 5 or 6 AZD1222 recipients tested seropositive. Donors, mostly white British, included more females; clonal diversity was possibly underestimated. Targeting of unmutated variant regions was reportedly seen in nearly half of spike-specific TCRs.

This CDR3 is 16 amino acids long. Germline assignment: CDR1 LNHNV and CDR2 YYDKDF (reference sequence). V was pared by 6 bases and J by 6 bases, with 21 bases between. The table came from immunoSEQ multiplex PCR; TCRdb's copy has only in-frame clones and leaves some out. The sample consists of roughly 100,000 clones, about 92% of them appearing once. About this clone: Its antigen is unidentified.

The J gene is TRBJ1-5, the V gene TRBV15, with D unclear. The source was peripheral blood, collected 28 days after the second AZD1222 dose. The source is an adult who received the AZD1222 COVID-19 vaccine. CDR3 DNA sequence: TGTGCCACCAGTGACCCGGGAGGCCCCCTTGGTCAGCCCCAGCATTTT. Translating gives CATSDPGGPLGQPQHF.